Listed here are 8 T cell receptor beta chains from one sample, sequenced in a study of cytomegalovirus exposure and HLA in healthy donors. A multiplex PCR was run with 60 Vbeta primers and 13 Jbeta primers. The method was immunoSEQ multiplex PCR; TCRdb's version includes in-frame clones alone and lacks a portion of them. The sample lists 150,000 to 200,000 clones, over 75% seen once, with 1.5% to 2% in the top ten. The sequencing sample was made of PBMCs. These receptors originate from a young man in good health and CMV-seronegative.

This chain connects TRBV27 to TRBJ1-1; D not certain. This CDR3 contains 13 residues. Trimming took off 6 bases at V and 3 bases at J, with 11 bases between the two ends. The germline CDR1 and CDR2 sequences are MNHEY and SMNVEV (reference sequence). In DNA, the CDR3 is TGTGCCAGCAGATATACGGGGTACACTGAAGCTTTCTTT. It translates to CASRYTGYTEAFF.

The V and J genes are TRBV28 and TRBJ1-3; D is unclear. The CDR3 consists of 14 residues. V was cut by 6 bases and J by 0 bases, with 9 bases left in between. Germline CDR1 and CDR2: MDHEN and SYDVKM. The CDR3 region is CASRAGNSGNTIYF. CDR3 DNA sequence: TGTGCCAGCAGGGCGGGGAACTCTGGAAACACCATATATTTT.

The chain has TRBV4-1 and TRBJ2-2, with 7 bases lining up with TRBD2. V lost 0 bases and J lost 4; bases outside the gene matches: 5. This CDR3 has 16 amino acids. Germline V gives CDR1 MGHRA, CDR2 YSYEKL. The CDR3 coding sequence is TGCGCCAGCAGCCAAGAGGCGGCGGGAGTCACCGGGGAGCTGTTTTTT. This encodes CASSQEAAGVTGELFF.

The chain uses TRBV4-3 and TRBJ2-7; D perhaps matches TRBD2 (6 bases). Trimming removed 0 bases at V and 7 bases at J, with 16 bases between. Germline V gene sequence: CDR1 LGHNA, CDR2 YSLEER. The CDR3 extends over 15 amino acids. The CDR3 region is CASSQEIGAGWEQYF. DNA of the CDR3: TGCGCCAGCAGCCAAGAAATAGGGGCGGGATGGGAGCAGTACTTC.

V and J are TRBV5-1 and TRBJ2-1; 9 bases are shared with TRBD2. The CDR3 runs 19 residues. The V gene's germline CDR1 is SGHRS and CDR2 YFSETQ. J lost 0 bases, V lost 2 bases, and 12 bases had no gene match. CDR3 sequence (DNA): TGCGCCAGCAGCTTCCTAGCGGGGCTAGACCCTAGCTCCTACAATGAGCAGTTCTTC. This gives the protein CASSFLAGLDPSSYNEQFF. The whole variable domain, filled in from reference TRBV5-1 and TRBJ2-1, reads KAGVTQTPRYLIKTRGQQVTLSCSPISGHRSVSWYQQTPGQGLQFLFEYFSETQRNKGNFPGRFSGRQFSNSRSEMNVSTLELGDSALYLCASSFLAGLDPSSYNEQFFGPGTRLTVL.

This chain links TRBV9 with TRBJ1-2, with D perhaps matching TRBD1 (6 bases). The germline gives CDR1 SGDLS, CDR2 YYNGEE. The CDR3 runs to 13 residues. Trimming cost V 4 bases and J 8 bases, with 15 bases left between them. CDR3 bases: TGTGCCAGCAGCACCACAGGGCGTTTAGGCTACACCTTC. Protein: CASSTTGRLGYTF.

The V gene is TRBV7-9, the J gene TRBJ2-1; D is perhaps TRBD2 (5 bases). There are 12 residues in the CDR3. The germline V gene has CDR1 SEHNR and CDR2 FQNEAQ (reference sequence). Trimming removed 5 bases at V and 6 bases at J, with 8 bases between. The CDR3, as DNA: TGTGCCAGCAGCACCGAGGGCAATGAGCAGTTCTTC. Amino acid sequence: CASSTEGNEQFF.

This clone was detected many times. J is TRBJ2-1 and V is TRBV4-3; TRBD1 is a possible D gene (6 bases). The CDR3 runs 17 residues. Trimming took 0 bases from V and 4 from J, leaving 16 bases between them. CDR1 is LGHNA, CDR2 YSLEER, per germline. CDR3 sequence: CASSQDGFKGVYNEQFF. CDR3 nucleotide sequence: TGCGCCAGCAGCCAAGATGGGTTTAAGGGGGTGTACAATGAGCAGTTCTTC.